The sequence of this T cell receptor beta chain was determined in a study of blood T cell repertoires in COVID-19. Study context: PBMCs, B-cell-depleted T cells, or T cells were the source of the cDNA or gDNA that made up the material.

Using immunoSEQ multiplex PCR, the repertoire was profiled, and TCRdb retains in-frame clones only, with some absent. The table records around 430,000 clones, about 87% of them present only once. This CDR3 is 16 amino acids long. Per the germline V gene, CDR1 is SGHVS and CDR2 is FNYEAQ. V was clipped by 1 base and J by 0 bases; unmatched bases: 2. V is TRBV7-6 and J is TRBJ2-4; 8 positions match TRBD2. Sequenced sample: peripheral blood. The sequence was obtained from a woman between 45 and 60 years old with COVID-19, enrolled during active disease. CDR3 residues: CASSLEAGGAKNIQYF. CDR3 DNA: TGTGCCAGCAGCTTAGAGGCGGGGGGAGCCAAAAACATTCAGTACTTC.